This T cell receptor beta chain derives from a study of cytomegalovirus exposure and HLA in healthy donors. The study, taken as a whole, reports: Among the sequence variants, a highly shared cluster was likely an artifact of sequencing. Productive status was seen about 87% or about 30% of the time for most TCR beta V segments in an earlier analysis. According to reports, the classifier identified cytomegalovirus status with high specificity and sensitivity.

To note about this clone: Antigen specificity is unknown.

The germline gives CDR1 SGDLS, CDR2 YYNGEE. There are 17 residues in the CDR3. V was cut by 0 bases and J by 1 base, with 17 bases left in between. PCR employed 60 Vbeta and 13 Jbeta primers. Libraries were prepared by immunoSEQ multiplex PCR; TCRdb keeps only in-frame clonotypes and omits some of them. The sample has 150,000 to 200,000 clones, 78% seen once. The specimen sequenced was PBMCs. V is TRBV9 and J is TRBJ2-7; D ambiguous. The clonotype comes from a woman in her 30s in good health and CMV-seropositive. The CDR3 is CASSVGGDTAFSYEQYF. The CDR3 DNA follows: TGTGCCAGCAGCGTAGGAGGAGATACCGCCTTTTCCTACGAGCAGTACTTC.